These T cell receptor beta chains were read from a single sample in a study of cytomegalovirus exposure and HLA in healthy donors. The method was immunoSEQ multiplex PCR; TCRdb's version includes in-frame clones alone and lacks a portion of them. The repertoire holds 110,000 to 150,000 clones, with less than 95% as singletons. Sequencing was done on a sample of PBMCs. The receptors come from a man younger than 30 in good health and CMV-seropositive. Both conserved end residues are trimmed from each CDR3. Each record gives: V gene, D gene, CDR3 protein. A D gene is named only where the DNA matches it firmly.

TRBV29-1,.,SITIADRAYEQY
TRBV2,TRBD1,ASSVGQGNNEKLF
TRBV6-1,TRBD1,ASSETGVPYNEQF
TRBV13,TRBD2,ASSLWREGLDTQY
TRBV15,.,ATSRDGQTYEQY
TRBV2,.,ASSEPGMKTYEQY
TRBV19,TRBD1,ASSRGTGNTEAF
TRBV10-3,.,AISGQAYEQY
TRBV6-1,TRBD1,ASTNTGAIEKLF
TRBV19,.,ASSRGVDQPQH
TRBV7-9,.,ASSLQGSTEAF
TRBV15,.,ATSRGWALGTYEQY
TRBV4-2,.,ASSHSFTGNTEAF
TRBV19,.,ASSSLASDTQY
TRBV7-8,TRBD1,ASSPSGTVNTGELF
TRBV15,TRBD2,ATSRASGSGADTQY
TRBV18,.,ASSPYRDNEQF
TRBV6-6,.,ASSPRADSSYEQY
TRBV7-2,.,ASSGAITDTQY
TRBV29-1,TRBD1,SVEDNRDSPYEQY
TRBV11-2,TRBD2,ASSSWDYQNTGELF
TRBV30,TRBD1,AWSRLRDSIYGYT
TRBV6-6,TRBD2,ASSYGREPYEQY
TRBV4-2,TRBD2,ASSQELANDYEQY
TRBV5-1,.,ASSLGAGDGHSSLTDTQY
TRBV29-1,.,SVASGRNTDTQY
TRBV6-5,TRBD1,ASRRDRAIPYEQY
TRBV5-6,.,ASSSGNRDGQY
TRBV27,TRBD1,ASSTYRGQIGTQY
TRBV5-5,.,ASSGTLIYEQY
TRBV19,TRBD2,ASSSSGSYEQY
TRBV2,TRBD1,ASRDRANQPQH
TRBV2,TRBD1,ASSEDRERGYT
TRBV5-1,.,ASEPGSYTGELF
TRBV29-1,TRBD1,SVGQGARTGELF
TRBV18,TRBD1,ASSNETGPLEETQY
TRBV5-1,TRBD1,ASSLGTGNKAQY
TRBV2,.,AITTASSYNEQF
TRBV7-6,.,ASSLGPGVDTQY
TRBV27,TRBD1,ASSSLTGGREKLF
TRBV28,.,ASRPLLGSTHNEQF
TRBV2,TRBD2,ASNPLAGVNSGELF
TRBV5-4,.,ASSRDTTEQY
TRBV5-1,.,ASSFMGSSYEQY
TRBV7-9,.,ASSLGWGGQETQY
TRBV14,.,ASSQWQVAYEQY
TRBV5-1,.,ASSEADTNEQF
TRBV18,TRBD2,ASSPLAGANTGELF
TRBV28,TRBD2,ASSFSSGTSLRVEY
TRBV5-1,.,ASSLSVNYEQY
TRBV6-1,.,ASMYGGNTEAF
TRBV6-1,TRBD2,ASRGGVSYNEQF